The T cell receptor beta chain described here comes from a study of identifying expanded T cells in peripheral blood (dated by TCRdb to the late 2010s). Notes on the research overall: Four technical replicates, made by sequencing separate aliquots from the same pool of genomic DNA, were compared pairwise. The paper's findings and limits, for the study overall: Around 1.3 differentially abundant clones were flagged by the binomial model between technical replicates, whereas about 15 and 19 were flagged over approximately two weeks and four weeks, respectively. In all healthy donors, the variance in clone template counts between samples taken roughly 14 days apart rose significantly as total template count increased. Across all healthy-donor time intervals, the beta-binomial model significantly lowered both the number of clones called differentially abundant and the false-positive rate. The authors expected biological variance in healthy repertoires might increase further over much longer intervals such as months to years.

TCRbeta CDR3 regions were profiled with the immunoSEQ Assay using bias-controlled multiplex PCR amplification of genomic DNA. In the paper's pipeline: To quantify the absolute abundance of each unique TCRbeta CDR3 region, the sequences were collapsed and filtered. Two models were used to test differential abundance: a binomial model (Fisher-equivalent) and a beta-binomial model that adds time-dependent variance fitted from healthy donors. Clones with fewer than 5 combined templates were removed, and a clone was called differentially abundant if the clone's Benjamini-Hochberg FDR was below 0.01. The form v = (b*log(k)+a)^2 was used to model beta-binomial variance as a function of total template count across the two samples. Entries here come from immuneACCESS through TCRdb and include only in-frame sequences with V and J called. Some clones fail to appear in such tables; in the studies checked, an unresolved V gene covers under half of the shortfall, and the cause of the remainder is unknown. The DNA gave D and trimming, while V, J and clone size come from that table. Across this sample there are fewer than 110,000 clones, with about 83% seen only once. The ten largest clones capture roughly a sixth of the sample.

Points on this clone: Its cognate antigen has yet to be identified. No base-level quality is on record; no much larger clone is a single base apart.

The CDR3 numbers 15 residues from cysteine through phenylalanine. Only the CDR3 region is kept as DNA, spanning 45 bases read in frame from base 1. As encoded in the germline V gene, CDR1 is SGDLS while CDR2 is YYNGEE. The V end loses 1 base and the J end loses 7 bases, and a stretch of 14 bases separates them. During the collection period, no infections or other immune events were recorded for the healthy donors. Blood repertoires from healthy donors were used as a training cohort for calibrating time-dependent variance in a beta-binomial model of differential abundance of T-cell clones. There were roughly 10 healthy donors in the training cohort, of whom 3 were female and 7 were male. The donors were between roughly 25 and 64 years old, with an average age of roughly 40 years. Whole blood was collected from each healthy donor at three time points spaced two weeks apart and obtained from a commercial supplier. For immunosequencing, genomic DNA was extracted from whole blood that had not been sorted.

This clonotype originated in a person aged 18 to 70 in good health. The sequence joins TRBV9 to TRBJ2-2; the D gene lacks a confident call. Sequenced sample: blood. The CDR3: CASSVLPKAYGELFF. The nucleotide sequence is TGTGCCAGCAGCGTACTACCGAAGGCGTACGGGGAGCTGTTTTTT.